This T cell receptor (beta chain) was identified during a study of cytomegalovirus exposure and HLA in healthy donors. The germline V gene encodes CDR1 WNHNN and CDR2 SYGVQD (reference sequence). This CDR3 comprises 15 residues. After removal of 2 bases from V and 7 bases from J, the junction contained 10 bases not matched to a gene. The PCR employed 60 Vbeta primers together with 13 Jbeta primers. TCRdb keeps only in-frame clones here, not all; method: immunoSEQ multiplex PCR. The data contain 100,000 to 120,000 clones, roughly 80% of them singletons. The chain has TRBV10-1 and TRBJ2-7; 8 positions agree with TRBD2. This TCR was sampled from a young man in good health and CMV-seropositive. What was sequenced was PBMCs. CDR3 sequence reads: CASSEHLAGLGEQYF. In DNA form, the CDR3 reads TGCGCCAGCAGTGAGCATCTAGCGGGCCTCGGGGAGCAGTACTTC.